Following are 12 T cell receptor beta chains from one sample sequenced in a study of T cell repertoires in cytomegalovirus infection. TCRdb recomputed calls from the reads with MiXCR, one row per CDR3 protein. The table shows fewer than 550,000 distinct CDR3 sequences, with more than 20% occurring only once. The sample comprised PBMCs. All receptors come from a human donor in good health (CMV status not recorded). Some clones in this sample may be carry-over from other donors' samples.

This clonotype was seen only a few times. The V and J genes are TRBV7-2 and TRBJ2-2; possibly TRBD1 or TRBD2 for D (6 bases each). The CDR3 is 15 residues long. V lost 1 base and J 7 bases, leaving 13 bases between the germline ends. Germline CDR1 is SGHTA and CDR2 is FQGNSA. The CDR3 coding sequence is TGTGCCAGCAGCTTAGTATCCGGGGGCGGCGGGGAGCTGTTTTTT. Protein: CASSLVSGGGGELFF.

This clonotype came up many times. CDR3 in amino acids: CASSPRTGVNEQFF. CDR3 in DNA: TGTGCCAGCAGTCCTCGGACAGGGGTCAATGAGCAGTTCTTC. The chain is built from TRBV28 and TRBJ2-1, with 9 bases that match TRBD1. This CDR3 contains 14 residues. With 5 bases clipped from V and 6 bases from J, the junction kept 5 bases outside the gene matches. Germline V gives CDR1 MDHEN, CDR2 SYDVKM.

This clonotype was detected only a few times. The V gene is TRBV6-2 or TRBV6-3, the J gene TRBJ2-1; 8 bases agree with TRBD2. CDR1 is MNHEY and CDR2 is SVGEGT in the germline V gene. CDR3 length: 13 residues. Losses at the gene ends were 7 bases for V and 4 bases for J; bases not matched to a gene: 3. DNA of the CDR3: TGTGCCAGCATTTCTAGCGGGTACAATGAGCAGTTCTTC. As protein: CASISSGYNEQFF.

The table lists this clonotype with many counts. The chain carries TRBV7-2 and TRBJ1-3; 8 bases are a match to TRBD1. CDR3 length: 18 residues. The germline V gene has CDR1 SGHTA and CDR2 FQGNSA. The ends lost 0 bases at V and 4 bases at J; junction bases unmatched: 11. The CDR3 region is CASSLAKTGAFAGNTIYF. The DNA of the CDR3 is TGTGCCAGCAGCTTAGCAAAGACAGGGGCGTTCGCCGGAAACACCATATATTTT. The full variable domain, rest sourced from reference TRBV7-2 and TRBJ1-3, is GAGVSQSPSNKVTEKGKDVELRCDPISGHTALYWYRQSLGQGLEFLIYFQGNSAPDKSGLPSDRFSAERTGGSVSTLTIQRTQQEDSAVYLCASSLAKTGAFAGNTIYFGEGSWLTVV.

About this clonotype itself: A much larger clone sits a single nucleotide away, making a read error possible. The chain has TRBV7-2 and TRBJ2-6; no definite D call. This CDR3 has 16 residues. Germline CDR1 SGHTA, CDR2 FQGNSA. The germline V and J ends were trimmed by 1 base and 0 bases, with 7 bases remaining between them. For the CDR3, the DNA is TGTGCCAGCAGCTTAGTCGGCTTCTCTGGGGCCAACGTCCTGACTTTC. As protein: CASSLVGFSGANVLTF.

The table lists this clonotype with a few counts. V gene TRBV7-9 combines with J gene TRBJ1-3; D gene unclear. V was shortened by 1 base and J by 4 bases, with 5 bases between the two germline ends. Germline values: CDR1 SEHNR, CDR2 FQNEAQ (reference sequence). This CDR3 comprises 13 residues. The DNA for the CDR3 is TGTGCCAGCAGCTTAGTGGACGGAAACACCATATATTTT. Its protein is CASSLVDGNTIYF.

Notes on this clonotype: A single base separates this from a much larger clone, so it may be a read error. This rearrangement joins TRBV7-3 to TRBJ2-5; D call uncertain. The CDR3 runs 14 residues. The ends were cut back, 2 bases at V and 3 bases at J, with 10 bases in the middle. From germline, CDR1 is SGHTA and CDR2 FQGTGA. Written as DNA, the CDR3 is TGTGCCAGCAGCTTATTTGGGCAGGAAGAGACCCAGTACTTC. As protein: CASSLFGQEETQYF. The complete variable domain, with remaining parts taken from reference TRBV7-3 and TRBJ2-5, reads GAGVSQTPSNKVTEKGKYVELRCDPISGHTALYWYRQSLGQGPEFLIYFQGTGAADDSGLPNDRFFAVRPEGSVSTLKIQRTERGDSAVYLCASSLFGQEETQYFGPGTRLLVL.

The rearrangement joins TRBV11-3 to TRBJ2-2, with D perhaps TRBD1 (6 bases). Germline V gene sequence: CDR1 SGHNT, CDR2 YENEEA. The CDR3 consists of 15 residues. Between the trimmed V and J ends, which lost 2 bases and 0 bases, there was a span of 7 bases. CDR3 in DNA: TGTGCCAGCAGCTTAACAGGGACGAACACCGGGGAGCTGTTTTTT. Protein sequence: CASSLTGTNTGELFF.

This chain connects TRBV20-1 to TRBJ2-3; D unclear. CDR1 is DFQATT and CDR2 is SNEGSKA in the germline V gene (reference sequence). This CDR3 region has 10 residues. Trimming took off 3 bases at V and 8 bases at J, with 6 bases between the two ends. The CDR3 region has the DNA TGCAGTGCTAGTTCTGGTACGCAGTATTTT. Its translation is CSASSGTQYF.

DNA of the CDR3: TGTGCCAGTAGTATATACGACCGGAGCAATCAGCCCCAGCATTTT. Its translation is CASSIYDRSNQPQHF. V usage is TRBV19 and J usage is TRBJ1-5; D gene ambiguous. The CDR3 has 15 residues. Germline CDR1 LNHDA, CDR2 SQIVND (reference sequence). V lost 2 bases, J lost 1 base, and 9 bases lay in between.

This chain connects TRBV28 to TRBJ2-1; TRBD1 aligns across 7 bases. The V segment lost 6 bases and the J segment 4 bases; nucleotides outside the gene matches: 12. The length of the CDR3 is 16 residues. CDR1 MDHEN and CDR2 SYDVKM come from the germline V gene. Here the CDR3 reads CASSLPTGQEYNEQFF. The CDR3 coding sequence is TGTGCCAGCAGCCTACCGACAGGGCAGGAGTACAATGAGCAGTTCTTC.

The V and J genes are TRBV6-1 and TRBJ2-5, with a weak D call TRBD1 (6 bases). V gave up 7 bases and J gave up 0 bases, with 12 bases separating them. Germline values: CDR1 MNHNS, CDR2 SASEGT. The CDR3 has 14 amino acids. The CDR3 protein is CASTGRGYQETQYF. CDR3 sequence (DNA): TGTGCCAGCACCGGAAGGGGGTACCAAGAGACCCAGTACTTC.